These 5 T cell receptor beta chains share one sample of origin, sequenced in a study of blood T cells in healthy people across ages. Then a second PCR, running about 6 to 11 cycles, was carried out with a sample-barcoded 5' primer and a J-beta primer mix. MiXCR, applied by TCRdb to the 5' RACE reads, yields one record per CDR3 protein. This table holds approximately 1.5 million distinct CDR3 sequences, about 31% found once. The sample was blood. The receptor source for this set is a woman in her twenties or thirties in good health.

This clonotype was seen a handful of times. CDR3 nucleotide sequence: TGCAGTGCTAGAGAAGAACGGGGCCGATACCAAGAGACCCAGTACTTC. It yields the protein CSAREERGRYQETQYF. The chain is built from TRBV20-1 and TRBJ2-5; D possibly uses TRBD1 or TRBD2 (5 bases each). The CDR3 is made up of 16 amino acids. Per germline, CDR1 DFQATT and CDR2 SNEGSKA (reference sequence). Trimming removed 0 bases at V and 0 bases at J, with 14 bases between.

The chain uses TRBV7-2 and TRBJ2-7; possible D gene TRBD1, 6 bases. This CDR3 contains 16 residues. Trimming took 8 bases from V and 0 from J, leaving 20 bases between them. Germline CDR1 is SGHTA and CDR2 is FQGNSA. For the CDR3, the DNA is TGTGCCAGCTCACCAACGACAGGCCAATCCTCCTACGAGCAGTACTTC. Protein product: CASSPTTGQSSYEQYF.

The chain carries TRBV6-6 and TRBJ2-7; D remains ambiguous. Trimming pared 4 bases from V and 5 bases from J, leaving 12 bases between. The CDR3 runs 13 residues. Germline values: CDR1 MNHNY, CDR2 SVGAGI (reference sequence). CDR3 region: CASSFSLGDEQYF. The CDR3 bases are TGTGCCAGCAGTTTCTCGCTAGGTGACGAGCAGTACTTC.

The chain links TRBV10-3 to TRBJ2-6, with D possibly matching TRBD1 (5 bases). Germline assignment: CDR1 ENHRY and CDR2 SYGVKD. The CDR3 is 15 amino acids. V lost 3 bases and J 3 bases, leaving 9 bases between the germline ends. The CDR3 reads CAISDRGGGANVLTF. The CDR3 DNA sequence: TGTGCCATCAGTGATAGGGGCGGTGGGGCCAACGTCCTGACTTTC.

The chain uses TRBV29-1 and TRBJ1-1; D perhaps matches TRBD1 (6 bases). Germline assignment: CDR1 SQVTM and CDR2 ANQGSEA. The CDR3 spans 13 residues. CDR3: CSVRGGRSTEAFF. CDR3 DNA: TGCAGTGTTAGGGGGGGGCGGAGCACTGAAGCTTTCTTT.